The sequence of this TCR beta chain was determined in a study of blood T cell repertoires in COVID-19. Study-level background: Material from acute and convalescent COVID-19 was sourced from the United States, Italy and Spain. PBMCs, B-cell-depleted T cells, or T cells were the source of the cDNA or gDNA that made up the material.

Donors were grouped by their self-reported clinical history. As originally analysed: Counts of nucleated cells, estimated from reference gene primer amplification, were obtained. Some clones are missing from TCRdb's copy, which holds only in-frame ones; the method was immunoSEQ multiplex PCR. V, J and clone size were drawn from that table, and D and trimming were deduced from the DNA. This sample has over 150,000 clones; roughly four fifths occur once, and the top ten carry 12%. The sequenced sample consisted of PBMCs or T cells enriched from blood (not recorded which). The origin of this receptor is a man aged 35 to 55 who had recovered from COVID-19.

The chain's CDR3 is CASSLAGGAGQPQHF. Written as DNA, the CDR3 is TGTGCCAGCAGCTTAGCAGGGGGCGCAGGGCAGCCCCAGCATTTT. The chain links TRBV5-5 to TRBJ1-5, with 8 bases fitting TRBD1. CDR1 and CDR2 (germline): SGHKS, YYEKEE (reference sequence). The CDR3 is 15 amino acids. V shed 2 bases, J shed 7 bases, and the junction held 8 bases outside the gene matches.